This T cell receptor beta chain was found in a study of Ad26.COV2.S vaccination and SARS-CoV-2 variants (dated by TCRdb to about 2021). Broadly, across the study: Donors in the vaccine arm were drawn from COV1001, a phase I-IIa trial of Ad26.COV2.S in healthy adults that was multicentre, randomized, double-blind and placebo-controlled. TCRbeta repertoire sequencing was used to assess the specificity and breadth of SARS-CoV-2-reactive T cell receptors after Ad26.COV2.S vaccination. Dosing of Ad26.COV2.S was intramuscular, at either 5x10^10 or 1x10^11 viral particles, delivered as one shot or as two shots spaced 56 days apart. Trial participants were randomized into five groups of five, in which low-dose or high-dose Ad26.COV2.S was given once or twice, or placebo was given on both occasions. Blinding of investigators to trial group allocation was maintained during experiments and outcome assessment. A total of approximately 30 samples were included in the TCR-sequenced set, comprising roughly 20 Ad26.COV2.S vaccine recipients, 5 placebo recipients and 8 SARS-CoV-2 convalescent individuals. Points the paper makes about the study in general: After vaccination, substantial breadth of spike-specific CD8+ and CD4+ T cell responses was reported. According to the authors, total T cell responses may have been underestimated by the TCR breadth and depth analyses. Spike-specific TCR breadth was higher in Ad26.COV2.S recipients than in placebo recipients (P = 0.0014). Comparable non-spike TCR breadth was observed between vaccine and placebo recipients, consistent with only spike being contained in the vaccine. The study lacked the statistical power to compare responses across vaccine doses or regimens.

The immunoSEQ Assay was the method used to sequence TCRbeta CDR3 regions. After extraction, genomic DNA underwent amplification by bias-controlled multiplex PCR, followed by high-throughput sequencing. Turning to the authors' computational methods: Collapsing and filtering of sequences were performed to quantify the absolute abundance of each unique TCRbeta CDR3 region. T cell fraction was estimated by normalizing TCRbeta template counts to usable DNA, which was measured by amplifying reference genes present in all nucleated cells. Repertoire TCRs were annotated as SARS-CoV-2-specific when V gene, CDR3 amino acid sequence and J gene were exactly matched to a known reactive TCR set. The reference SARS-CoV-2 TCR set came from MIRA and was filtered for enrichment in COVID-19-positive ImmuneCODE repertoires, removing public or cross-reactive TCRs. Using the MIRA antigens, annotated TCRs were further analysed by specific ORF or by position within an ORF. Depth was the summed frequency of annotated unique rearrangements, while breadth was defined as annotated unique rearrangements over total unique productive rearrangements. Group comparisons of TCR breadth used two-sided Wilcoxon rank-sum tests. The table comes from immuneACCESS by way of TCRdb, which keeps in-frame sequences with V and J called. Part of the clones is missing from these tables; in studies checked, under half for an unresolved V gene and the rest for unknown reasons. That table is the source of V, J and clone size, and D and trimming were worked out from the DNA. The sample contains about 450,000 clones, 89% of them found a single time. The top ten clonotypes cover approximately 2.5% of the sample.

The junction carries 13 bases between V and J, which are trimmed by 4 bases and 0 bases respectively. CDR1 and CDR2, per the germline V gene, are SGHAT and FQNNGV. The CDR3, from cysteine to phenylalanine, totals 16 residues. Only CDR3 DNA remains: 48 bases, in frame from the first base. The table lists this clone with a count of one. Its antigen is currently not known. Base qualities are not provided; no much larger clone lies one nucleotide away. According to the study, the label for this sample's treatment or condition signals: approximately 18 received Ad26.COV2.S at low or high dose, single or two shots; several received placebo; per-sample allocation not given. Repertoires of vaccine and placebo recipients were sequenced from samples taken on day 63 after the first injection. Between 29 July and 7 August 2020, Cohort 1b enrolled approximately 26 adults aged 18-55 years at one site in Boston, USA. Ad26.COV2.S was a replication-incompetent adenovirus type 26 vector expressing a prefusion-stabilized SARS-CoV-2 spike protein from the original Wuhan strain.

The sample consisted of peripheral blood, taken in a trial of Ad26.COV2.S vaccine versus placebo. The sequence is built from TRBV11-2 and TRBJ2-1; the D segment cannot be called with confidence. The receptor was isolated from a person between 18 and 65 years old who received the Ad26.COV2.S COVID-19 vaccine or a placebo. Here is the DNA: TGTGCCAGCAGCTCCCTCCGCGGTCGCTCCTACAATGAGCAGTTCTTC. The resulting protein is CASSSLRGRSYNEQFF.